These T cell receptor beta chains were read from a single sample in a study of T cell repertoires in cytomegalovirus infection. MiXCR was run by TCRdb on the reads, yielding one entry per CDR3 protein. The data contain some 900,000 distinct CDR3 sequences, 32% of them singletons. Their antigens remain unidentified. The sample here was cultured CD8+ T cells from PBMCs, taken from culture after CMV antigen stimulation. The receptors shown here come from a human donor in good health (CMV status not recorded). Some clones in this sample may be carry-over from other donors' samples. Both conserved end residues are part of each CDR3. D genes are given only for firm matches. Clone size appears in some rows only: once, few, many, or a class for an expanded clone.

J | D | V | size | DNA | CDR3
TRBJ2-1 | - | TRBV18 | - | TGTGCCAGCTCACCGAATATCAATGAGCAGTTCTTC | CASSPNINEQFF
TRBJ1-1 | - | TRBV6-6 | - | TGTGCCAGCAGTTACCGAACGGGACATTTGAACACTGAAGCTTTCTTT | CASSYRTGHLNTEAFF
TRBJ1-2 | - | TRBV12-3/TRBV12-4 | - | TGTGCCAGCAATCCATATCGGGACAAAATGGGCTATGGCTACACCTTC | CASNPYRDKMGYGYTF
TRBJ2-2 | - | TRBV4-1 | - | TGCGCCAGCAGCCAAGAGGGGGAGGCCGGGCGGAACACCGGGGAGCTGTTTTTT | CASSQEGEAGRNTGELFF
TRBJ1-1 | - | TRBV6-1 | - | TGTGCCAGCAGTGAATTAGCAGGGTCGGACACTGAAGCTTTCTTT | CASSELAGSDTEAFF
TRBJ2-5 | TRBD2 | TRBV10-3 | - | TGTGCCATCAGCCTAGCGGGGGGAGAGGGAGAGACCCAGTACTTC | CAISLAGGEGETQYF
TRBJ1-3 | - | TRBV20-1 | - | TGCAGTGCTAGAGATCTCACGGGACGGTCCTCTGGAAACACCATATATTTT | CSARDLTGRSSGNTIYF
TRBJ2-1 | TRBD1 | TRBV12-3/TRBV12-4 | few | TGTGCCAGCAGGGAGGGACAGGGGCAGTTCTTC | CASREGQGQFF
TRBJ1-2 | - | TRBV14 | - | TGTGCCAGCAGCCAAACAACCCAGGGAGTCTATGGCTACACCTTC | CASSQTTQGVYGYTF
TRBJ1-2 | TRBD1 | TRBV3-1 | few | TGTGCCAGCAGCCATGGTTGGCGGGACAGGGGTAATGGCTACACCTTC | CASSHGWRDRGNGYTF
TRBJ1-1 | - | TRBV7-8 | - | TGTGCCAGCAGCTCCTCATTGGGGAACACTGAAGCTTTCTTT | CASSSSLGNTEAFF
TRBJ1-2 | - | TRBV12-3/TRBV12-4 | few | TGTGCCAGCAGTTTACCGGGACCGCGCTATGGCTACACCTTC | CASSLPGPRYGYTF
TRBJ2-1 | TRBD2 | TRBV9 | - | TGTGTCAGCAGCGTAGTGATTAGCGGGGGGCTCAATGAGCAGTTCTTC | CVSSVVISGGLNEQFF
TRBJ1-3 | TRBD1 | TRBV14 | - | TGTGCCAGCAGCCGACGGACAGGGCCTGGAAACACCATATATTTT | CASSRRTGPGNTIYF
TRBJ1-2 | TRBD1 | TRBV7-8 | few | TGTGCCAGCAACACCGGGACAGGGACCAACTATGGCTACACCTTC | CASNTGTGTNYGYTF
TRBJ1-1 | - | TRBV5-1 | - | TGCGCCAGCAGCTTGGAGGGCCTCTTAACTGAAGCTTTCTTT | CASSLEGLLTEAFF
TRBJ1-5 | - | TRBV7-6 | many | TGTGCCAGCAGCTTAGTGTATGGGGGTACTTTCCCTAGCAATCAGCCCCAGCATTTT | CASSLVYGGTFPSNQPQHF
TRBJ2-1 | TRBD2 | TRBV6-2/TRBV6-3 | - | TGTGCCAGCAGTTTCCGACAGGTTCGGACTAGCGGGGGACCTAATGAGCAGTTCTTC | CASSFRQVRTSGGPNEQFF
TRBJ1-2 | - | TRBV28 | - | TGTGCCAGCAGTTTATTTACGACGGACGGAGGGTTTGACGACAACTATGGCTACACCTTC | CASSLFTTDGGFDDNYGYTF
TRBJ1-4 | TRBD1 | TRBV7-6 | many | TGTGCCAGCAGCTTAGCTTTCTCACGGCCGGGACAGGACGCAACTAATGAAAAACTGTTTTTT | CASSLAFSRPGQDATNEKLFF
TRBJ1-2 | - | TRBV19 | few | TGTGCCAGTAAGCTACAGGGCCCCTATGGCTACACCTTC | CASKLQGPYGYTF
TRBJ1-1 | TRBD1 | TRBV19 | few | TGTGCCAGTAGTATACACTACGCTACAGGGGATTACACTGAAGCTTTCTTT | CASSIHYATGDYTEAFF
TRBJ2-1 | TRBD1 | TRBV6-6 | few | TGTGCCAGCAGTTGGACAGGGGGCGAGGGCAATGAGCAGTTCTTC | CASSWTGGEGNEQFF
TRBJ1-2 | - | TRBV11-2 | few | TGTGCCAGCAGCCCTGGATTGGGGCTCTATGGCTACACCTTC | CASSPGLGLYGYTF
TRBJ1-6 | TRBD1 | TRBV20-1 | - | TGCAGTGCTAGGACGCCCGGGACAGGCGATTCACCCCTCCACTTT | CSARTPGTGDSPLHF
TRBJ1-1 | TRBD1 | TRBV15 | - | TGTGCCACCAGCATGCAGGGGGTAGGGGCTTTCTTT | CATSMQGVGAFF
TRBJ1-4 | - | TRBV3-1 | few | TGTGCCAGCAGCCGTAACAGAGCAACTAATGAAAAACTGTTTTTT | CASSRNRATNEKLFF
TRBJ2-3 | TRBD2 | TRBV4-3 | few | TGCGCCAGCAGCCAAGATCCCCCTCCCGCACTAGCGGGGGTAGATACGCAGTATTTT | CASSQDPPPALAGVDTQYF
TRBJ1-1 | - | TRBV13 | - | TGTGCCAGCACCCACTTACAGGACGTCACTGAAGCTTTCTTT | CASTHLQDVTEAFF
TRBJ1-1 | - | TRBV25-1 | many | TGTGCCAGCAGTTGGGACTTGAACACTGAAGCTTTCTTT | CASSWDLNTEAFF
TRBJ2-2 | TRBD1 | TRBV6-5 | few | TGTGCCAGCAGTACGGACAGGGTTGACACCGGGGAGCTGTTTTTT | CASSTDRVDTGELFF
TRBJ1-1 | - | TRBV6-1 | - | TGTGCCATAACCTCCGGGACACTGCCTCTACCAGTGACCACTGAAGCTTTCTTT | CAITSGTLPLPVTTEAFF
TRBJ2-3 | - | TRBV7-8 | few | TGTGCCAGCAGCTTAGGGACTATAGTTTTAGGCTCAGATACGCAGTATTTT | CASSLGTIVLGSDTQYF